What follows are 29 T cell receptor beta chains derived from one specimen sequenced in a study of blood T cell repertoires in COVID-19. TCRdb keeps only in-frame clones here, not all; method: immunoSEQ multiplex PCR. Among over 250,000 clones listed, roughly 90% were seen once. What was sequenced was PBMCs or T cells enriched from blood (not recorded which). The receptors here all came from a woman in her 30s who had recovered from COVID-19.

The chain couples TRBV10-3 to TRBJ2-1, with a weak D call TRBD2 (5 bases). CDR1 and CDR2 (germline): ENHRY, SYGVKD. This CDR3 comprises 16 residues. Trimming removed 7 bases from V and 5 bases from J, with 21 bases in between. This CDR3 is CAINGPGGGMNNEQFF. CDR3 nucleotides: TGTGCCATCAATGGTCCCGGTGGAGGAATGAACAATGAGCAGTTCTTC.

CDR3 sequence: CASSMDQGQGYGYTF. For the CDR3, the DNA is TGTGCCAGTAGTATGGATCAGGGACAGGGGTATGGCTACACCTTC. This chain links TRBV19 with TRBJ1-2, with TRBD1 matching over 10 bases. V lost 3 bases to trimming and J lost 5 bases; unmatched junction nucleotides: 6. Germline CDR1 LNHDA, CDR2 SQIVND (reference sequence). The CDR3 covers 15 residues.

The V call is TRBV14, the J call TRBJ2-7; D is perhaps TRBD2 (5 bases). V lost 0 bases, J lost 3 bases, and 24 bases lay in between. Per the germline V gene, CDR1 is SGHDN and CDR2 is FVKESK. This CDR3 is built from 19 residues. In DNA form, the CDR3 reads TGTGCCAGCAGCCAAGAGGGTTTTGGAGGTGCCTTCGGCGACTACGAGCAGTACTTC. Residues: CASSQEGFGGAFGDYEQYF.

This chain connects TRBV7-9 to TRBJ2-1, with 8 positions matching TRBD1. Trimming cost V 5 bases and J 1 base; bases outside gene matches: 10. This CDR3 has 17 amino acids. Germline-derived CDR1 and CDR2 are SEHNR and FQNEAQ (reference sequence). CDR3 amino acids: CASSATDRVLSYNEQFF. The CDR3 DNA reads as TGTGCCAGCAGCGCCACGGACAGGGTATTATCCTACAATGAGCAGTTCTTC.

The chain has TRBV7-9 and TRBJ1-4; tentative D call: TRBD1 (6 bases). The CDR3 loop spans 15 amino acids. The V gene lost 4 bases and the J gene lost 7 bases, with 16 bases spanning the gap. CDR1 is SEHNR, CDR2 FQNEAQ, per germline (reference sequence). Here the CDR3 DNA reads TGTGCCAGCAGCTCCCTGGTGGGGGCAGGTGAAAAACTGTTTTTT. Translating gives CASSSLVGAGEKLFF.

The chain links TRBV15 to TRBJ1-2; 7 positions match TRBD1. The V and J ends lost 5 bases and 3 bases, in that order; junction bases with no gene match: 9. CDR1 is LNHNV, CDR2 YYDKDF, per germline (reference sequence). The CDR3 has 15 amino acids. The DNA for the CDR3 is TGTGCCACCAGCGTCCGGGACAGCCGGGACTATGGCTACACCTTC. Its protein product is CATSVRDSRDYGYTF.

This clone has only one observation. This sequence joins TRBV5-4 and TRBJ2-7; 8 nucleotides agree with TRBD2. The CDR3 sequence is 15 residues long. Germline assignment: CDR1 SGHNT and CDR2 YYREEE (reference sequence). J lost 2 bases, V lost 4 bases, and 8 bases had no gene match. CDR3 sequence reads: CASSPIAGPTYEQYF. The CDR3 DNA reads as TGTGCCAGCAGCCCTATAGCGGGACCTACCTACGAGCAGTACTTC. Supplemented by reference TRBV5-4 and TRBJ2-7, the full variable domain reads ETGVTQSPTHLIKTRGQQVTLRCSSQSGHNTVSWYQQALGQGPQFIFQYYREEENGRGNFPPRFSGLQFPNYSSELNVNALELDDSALYLCASSPIAGPTYEQYFGPGTRLTVT.

The chain carries TRBV18 and TRBJ1-1; TRBD1 is a possible D gene (6 bases). Trimming took 2 bases from V and 6 from J, leaving 13 bases between them. The germline V gene has CDR1 KGHSH and CDR2 LQKENI. The CDR3 extends over 14 amino acids. Written as DNA, the CDR3 is TGTGCCAGCTCACCATCGGGGGGCGCTTCTGAAGCTTTCTTT. It yields the protein CASSPSGGASEAFF.

This sequence joins TRBV28 and TRBJ1-2; TRBD1 might be the D (6 bases). Trimming pared 6 bases from V and 3 bases from J, leaving 29 bases between. This CDR3 spans 19 amino acids. The germline gives CDR1 MDHEN, CDR2 SYDVKM. The CDR3 loop reads CASRGGAPGSSSTDYGYTF. CDR3 bases: TGTGCCAGCAGGGGGGGGGCCCCGGGGAGTAGTAGTACCGACTATGGCTACACCTTC.

The chain carries TRBV7-9 and TRBJ1-5; 8 nucleotides align to TRBD1. Germline V gene data show CDR1 as SEHNR and CDR2 as FQNEAQ (reference sequence). With 0 bases clipped from V and 4 bases from J, the junction kept 5 bases outside the gene matches. CDR3 size: 16 residues. The CDR3 DNA reads as TGTGCCAGCAGCTTAGCCCAGGGGGCCCTGAATCAGCCCCAGCATTTT. This sequence encodes CASSLAQGALNQPQHF.

The rearrangement links TRBV4-1 to TRBJ2-7; 8 nucleotides match TRBD2. The CDR3 sequence is 17 residues long. V lost 1 base, J lost 2 bases, and 10 bases stayed unmatched. Per the germline V gene, CDR1 is MGHRA and CDR2 is YSYEKL. The CDR3 region has the DNA TGCGCCAGCAGCCAAGGAATTTCAGCGGGGGCAACCTACGAGCAGTACTTC. Its translation: CASSQGISAGATYEQYF.

The rearrangement links TRBV20-1 to TRBJ2-1, with 14 nucleotides matching TRBD2. The trim removed 3 bases at V and 7 bases at J, leaving 8 bases unmatched. Looked up from germline, CDR1 is DFQATT and CDR2 is SNEGSKA (reference sequence). The CDR3 is 16 residues long. CDR3 residues: CSASKGLAGGVNEQFF. The CDR3 DNA reads TGCAGTGCTAGTAAAGGACTAGCGGGGGGCGTTAATGAGCAGTTCTTC.

The chain joins TRBV30 to TRBJ1-2; 9 nucleotides match TRBD1. The CDR3 has 16 amino acids. V gave up 3 bases and J gave up 2 bases; unmatched junction bases: 10. CDR1 is GTSNPN, CDR2 SVGIG, per germline (reference sequence). CDR3 region: CAWSKITGTGNYGYTF. CDR3 bases: TGTGCCTGGAGCAAAATTACCGGGACAGGGAACTATGGCTACACCTTC.

The V and J genes are TRBV7-9 and TRBJ2-7, with a possible D match to TRBD1 (6 bases). Trimming stripped 3 bases from V and 4 bases from J, with 10 bases between. The CDR3 consists of 13 residues. Germline V gene data show CDR1 as SEHNR and CDR2 as FQNEAQ (reference sequence). The CDR3 here is CASSFGRGYEQYF. The DNA for the CDR3 is TGTGCCAGCAGCTTCGGCAGGGGATACGAGCAGTACTTC.

The rearrangement links TRBV4-2 to TRBJ1-3; D is uncertain. The germline V gene encodes CDR1 LGHNA and CDR2 YNFKEQ. V shed 3 bases and J shed 7 bases, with 7 bases lying between them. The CDR3 loop spans 12 amino acids. CDR3 bases: TGTGCCAGCAGCCATGGAGGGAACACCATATATTTT. It is translated as CASSHGGNTIYF.

The chain couples TRBV7-2 to TRBJ1-3, with D possibly TRBD1 on 5 matching bases. Trimming pared 1 base from V and 5 bases from J, leaving 9 bases between. CDR3 length equals 14 residues. Germline CDR1 is SGHTA and CDR2 is FQGNSA. The CDR3 is CASSLEKGRNTIYF. Written as DNA, the CDR3 is TGTGCCAGCAGCTTAGAAAAGGGGAGAAACACCATATATTTT.

J is TRBJ1-1 and V is TRBV10-1; D not resolved. Trimming stripped 3 bases from V and 1 base from J, with 6 bases between. CDR3 length: 13 amino acids. Germline lookup yields CDR1 WNHNN and CDR2 SYGVQD (reference sequence). The CDR3 sequence is CASSESGNTEAFF. The CDR3 DNA reads TGCGCCAGCAGTGAATCAGGGAACACTGAAGCTTTCTTT.

The V call is TRBV19, the J call TRBJ2-1; D unresolved. The CDR3 spans 14 residues. Looked up from germline, CDR1 is LNHDA and CDR2 is SQIVND (reference sequence). The V end lost 6 bases, the J end lost 5 bases, and 14 bases lay between the germline ends. Written as DNA, the CDR3 is TGTGCCAGTAGCCCAGAAGTACACCACAATGAGCAGTTCTTC. Amino acid sequence: CASSPEVHHNEQFF. The full variable domain, rest sourced from reference TRBV19 and TRBJ2-1, is DGGITQSPKYLFRKEGQNVTLSCEQNLNHDAMYWYRQDPGQGLRLIYYSQIVNDFQKGDIAEGYSVSREKKESFPLTVTSAQKNPTAFYLCASSPEVHHNEQFFGPGTRLTVL.

This chain links TRBV19 with TRBJ1-5, with TRBD1 identical over 12 bases. The V segment lost 3 bases and the J segment 2 bases; nucleotides outside the gene matches: 8. Per the germline V gene, CDR1 is LNHDA and CDR2 is SQIVND (reference sequence). CDR3 size: 18 residues. The CDR3 DNA is TGTGCCAGTAGTATCGGGACAGGGGGCTTAGTGGGCAATCAGCCCCAGCATTTT. Translating it yields CASSIGTGGLVGNQPQHF.

The CDR3 bases are TGTGCCACCGCGTCCCCCAGGACAGGGGGCAGGAATGAGCAGTTCTTC. Translation gives CATASPRTGGRNEQFF. The chain has TRBV24-1 and TRBJ2-1, with TRBD1 identical over 11 bases. Germline trimming cut 9 bases from V and 7 bases from J; bases unmatched to any gene: 13. The CDR3 totals 16 residues. From germline, CDR1 is KGHDR and CDR2 SFDVKD.

This chain connects TRBV19 to TRBJ1-5; 7 bases agree with TRBD1. CDR1 and CDR2 from the germline V gene are LNHDA and SQIVND (reference sequence). The CDR3 length is 14 residues. V was clipped by 3 bases and J by 6 bases; unmatched bases: 5. The CDR3 DNA is TGTGCCAGTAGTATTAGGGGGCGTATTCAGCCCCAGCATTTT. Protein: CASSIRGRIQPQHF.

The V and J genes are TRBV30 and TRBJ2-1; 10 bases are a match to TRBD2. Trimming took 5 bases from V and 9 from J; bases not matched to a gene: 10. CDR3 length: 14 amino acids. Germline CDR1 GTSNPN, CDR2 SVGIG (reference sequence). The CDR3 DNA follows: TGTGCCTGGGTTAGAGCGGGAGGGTTACTTGAGCAGTTCTTC. It codes for CAWVRAGGLLEQFF.

This sequence joins TRBV5-6 and TRBJ2-5; tentative D call: TRBD1 (7 bases). V was pared by 5 bases and J by 2 bases, with 16 bases between. The CDR3 runs to 15 residues. Germline V gene sequence: CDR1 SGHDT, CDR2 YYEEEE. CDR3 sequence: CASRLRAGGQETQYF. The CDR3 nucleotides are TGTGCCAGCAGATTGAGGGCAGGGGGGCAAGAGACCCAGTACTTC.

The chain couples TRBV6-5 to TRBJ1-2; TRBD1 matches 9 bases. J gave up 7 bases and V 8 bases, and 8 bases lay outside the gene matches. From germline, CDR1 is MNHEY and CDR2 SVGAGI. The CDR3 is made up of 13 amino acids. Written as DNA, the CDR3 is TGTGCCAGCGCCGGTGGACAGGGGTTTGGCTACACCTTC. Protein product: CASAGGQGFGYTF.

The chain has TRBV24-1 and TRBJ1-4; TRBD1 matches 10 bases. Germline CDR1 KGHDR, CDR2 SFDVKD. Germline trimming cut 3 bases from V and 5 bases from J; bases unmatched to any gene: 11. CDR3 length: 18 residues. CDR3 nucleotide sequence: TGTGCCACCAGTGATGGGGACAGGGGACTCGGCTTAAATGAAAAACTGTTTTTT. Its protein product is CATSDGDRGLGLNEKLFF.

The gene calls are TRBV24-1 and TRBJ2-1; 15 positions match TRBD2. With V trimmed by 4 bases and J by 10 bases, 10 bases remained unmatched. CDR3 length equals 17 residues. CDR1 and CDR2 (germline): KGHDR, SFDVKD. This CDR3 reads CATSDSGLAGGRGEQFF. The CDR3 DNA is TGTGCCACCAGTGACTCCGGACTAGCGGGAGGGCGGGGCGAGCAGTTCTTC.

The J gene is TRBJ2-4, the V gene TRBV27; the D gene is possibly TRBD2 (5 bases). V gave up 2 bases and J gave up 6 bases, with 11 bases separating them. Germline V gives CDR1 MNHEY, CDR2 SMNVEV (reference sequence). CDR3 length: 14 amino acids. CDR3 sequence reads: CASSLVRALNIQYF. For the CDR3, the DNA is TGTGCCAGCAGTTTAGTGAGGGCCTTAAACATTCAGTACTTC.

The chain has TRBV18 and TRBJ2-2; 8 bases are shared with TRBD2. Germline CDR1 KGHSH, CDR2 LQKENI. The V and J ends lost 3 bases and 2 bases, in that order; junction bases with no gene match: 14. The CDR3 loop spans 19 amino acids. This chain's CDR3 is CASSPRAGVTPSNTGELFF. The CDR3 DNA reads TGTGCCAGCTCACCGAGAGCGGGGGTCACCCCCAGCAACACCGGGGAGCTGTTTTTT.

V is TRBV30 and J is TRBJ2-5, with D possibly TRBD2 on 7 matching bases. Deletions cut 0 bases from V and 8 bases from J, with 13 bases between. This CDR3 comprises 13 residues. From germline, CDR1 is GTSNPN and CDR2 SVGIG (reference sequence). CDR3 sequence reads: CAWSVQGRETQYF. DNA of the CDR3: TGTGCCTGGAGTGTTCAGGGGAGGGAAACCCAGTACTTC.